The 21 T cell receptor beta chains below come from one sample, sequenced in a study of cytomegalovirus exposure and HLA in healthy donors. PCR employed 60 Vbeta and 13 Jbeta primers. Profiling relied on immunoSEQ multiplex PCR, and the TCRdb table lists in-frame clones only, not all of them. The sample carries about 62,000 clones, roughly 78% recorded once. The sequencing sample was made of PBMCs. The source of these receptors is a middle-aged man in good health and CMV-seronegative.

This chain connects TRBV5-1 to TRBJ2-1; 7 nucleotides line up with TRBD1. In germline, CDR1 is SGHRS, CDR2 YFSETQ. The CDR3 spans 16 residues. V trimming: 2 bases; J trimming: 8 bases; junction bases outside the gene matches: 13. The CDR3 DNA sequence: TGCGCCAGCAGCTTAAAAGGACAGGACCGGCTCGATGAGCAGTTCTTC. This translates into CASSLKGQDRLDEQFF.

The chain has TRBV11-2 and TRBJ1-1; 10 bases map to TRBD1. CDR1 is SGHAT, CDR2 FQNNGV, per germline. There are 18 residues in the CDR3. The J segment lost 4 bases and the V segment lost 3 bases, leaving 14 bases of the junction unmatched. The CDR3 sequence is CASSLAFRQGAGGTEAFF. CDR3 DNA: TGTGCCAGCAGCTTGGCCTTCCGACAGGGGGCTGGAGGCACTGAAGCTTTCTTT.

CDR3 residues: CASSFGQETQYF. CDR3 DNA sequence: TGCGCCAGCAGCTTCGGCCAAGAGACCCAGTACTTC. The chain couples TRBV5-1 to TRBJ2-5, with no clear D. Trimming took off 2 bases at V and 1 base at J, with 3 bases between the two ends. Germline CDR1 and CDR2: SGHRS and YFSETQ. CDR3 length: 12 residues.

The chain couples TRBV10-1 to TRBJ2-5; D remains ambiguous. Germline CDR1 reads WNHNN; CDR2 reads SYGVQD (reference sequence). V lost 0 bases and J lost 4, with 12 bases in between. CDR3 length: 15 amino acids. The CDR3 protein is CASSESVLGGETQYF. The CDR3 DNA follows: TGCGCCAGCAGTGAGTCGGTCCTAGGTGGAGAGACCCAGTACTTC.

The chain links TRBV9 to TRBJ2-5; D is perhaps TRBD1 (5 bases). The CDR3 consists of 15 residues. Trimming removed 0 bases at V and 7 bases at J, with 16 bases between. CDR1 is SGDLS, CDR2 YYNGEE, per germline. As DNA, the CDR3 is TGTGCCAGCAGCGTAGCCGGGCTAGTTCAGGGGACCCAGTACTTC. It encodes CASSVAGLVQGTQYF.

The gene calls are TRBV5-4 and TRBJ2-5; TRBD1 matches 10 bases. The CDR3 is made up of 15 amino acids. The germline V gene has CDR1 SGHNT and CDR2 YYREEE (reference sequence). The V and J ends lost 4 bases and 5 bases, in that order; junction bases with no gene match: 8. The CDR3 sequence: CASSVDRGSGETQYF. DNA of the CDR3: TGTGCCAGCAGCGTGGACAGGGGGTCAGGTGAGACCCAGTACTTC.

This rearrangement joins TRBV9 to TRBJ1-5, with 8 bases fitting TRBD1. J was trimmed by 6 bases and V by 2 bases; bases with no gene match: 7. This CDR3 spans 15 amino acids. CDR1 and CDR2 (germline): SGDLS, YYNGEE. The CDR3 DNA reads as TGTGCCAGCAGCGTCGGGACAGGCTCGAGTCAGCCCCAGCATTTT. Its translation: CASSVGTGSSQPQHF.

The V call is TRBV7-6, the J call TRBJ2-1, with D possibly being TRBD1 (6 bases). The CDR3 extends over 15 amino acids. The ends were cut back, 5 bases at V and 7 bases at J, with 18 bases in the middle. The germline V gene encodes CDR1 SGHVS and CDR2 FNYEAQ. The CDR3 region has the DNA TGTGCCAGCAGCCCAACCCCGGACAGTACAAATGAGCAGTTCTTC. It yields the protein CASSPTPDSTNEQFF.

The chain combines TRBV5-5 with TRBJ1-2; D is unclear. V lost 2 bases and J 2 bases, leaving 7 bases between the germline ends. The CDR3 is made up of 13 amino acids. The germline V gene has CDR1 SGHKS and CDR2 YYEKEE (reference sequence). The CDR3 sequence is CASSFGSNYGYTF. CDR3 coding DNA: TGTGCCAGCAGCTTCGGGTCAAACTATGGCTACACCTTC.

Only one count was recorded for this clone. The chain combines TRBV10-2 with TRBJ2-7; 8 bases are shared with TRBD2. Trimming took 6 bases from V and 5 from J; bases not matched to a gene: 15. The CDR3 consists of 16 residues. The germline V gene has CDR1 WSHSY and CDR2 SAAADI. Here the CDR3 reads CASRPSGAGGPHEQYF. The CDR3 DNA sequence: TGCGCCAGCAGACCCTCGGGGGCGGGGGGCCCCCACGAGCAGTACTTC.

The J gene is TRBJ1-4, the V gene TRBV6-6; 7 bases fit TRBD1. There are 14 residues in the CDR3. V was pared by 5 bases and J by 8 bases, with 8 bases of the junction left unmatched. Germline V gene data show CDR1 as MNHNY and CDR2 as SVGAGI (reference sequence). The CDR3 bases are TGTGCCAGCAGTCACGACAGGGATTGGGAAAAACTGTTTTTT. This gives the protein CASSHDRDWEKLFF.

V and J are TRBV2 and TRBJ2-5; TRBD2 is a possible D gene (5 bases). Per the germline V gene, CDR1 is SNHLY and CDR2 is FYNNEI. The CDR3 consists of 12 residues. CDR3 loop: CTQRDGKETQYF. As DNA, the CDR3 is TGTACGCAACGGGATGGGAAAGAGACCCAGTACTTC.

The chain has TRBV5-4 and TRBJ2-3, with TRBD2 identical over 10 bases. The CDR3 loop spans 15 amino acids. After removal of 2 bases from V and 5 bases from J, the junction contained 5 bases not matched to a gene. Germline CDR1 is SGHNT and CDR2 is YYREEE (reference sequence). The CDR3 bases are TGTGCCAGCAGCTTAGCGGGGGGGCCTTTAGATACGCAGTATTTT. It encodes CASSLAGGPLDTQYF.

The chain recombines TRBV5-1 with TRBJ2-1, with D uncertain. CDR3 size: 13 residues. Germline CDR1 reads SGHRS; CDR2 reads YFSETQ. Trimming took off 0 bases at V and 7 bases at J, with 8 bases between the two ends. The CDR3 DNA sequence: TGCGCCAGCAGCTTGGGAGGTAGGAATGAGCAGTTCTTC. Translation: CASSLGGRNEQFF.

This chain joins TRBV4-2 and TRBJ1-1; 7 bases match TRBD1. Germline lookup yields CDR1 LGHNA and CDR2 YNFKEQ. V was pared by 2 bases and J by 0 bases, with 3 bases of the junction left unmatched. The CDR3 is 15 residues long. CDR3 bases: TGTGCCAGCAGCCAAACAGGGGACATGAACACTGAAGCTTTCTTT. This translates into CASSQTGDMNTEAFF.

This clone was detected once. The CDR3 nucleotides are TGTGCCAGCTCACCTGGGCAGGGGTCCCACAGCTCTGGAAACACCATATATTTT. Translated: CASSPGQGSHSSGNTIYF. V gene TRBV18 combines with J gene TRBJ1-3; D might be TRBD1 (6 bases). Trimming took off 3 bases at V and 0 bases at J, with 18 bases between the two ends. CDR3 length: 18 residues. Germline loops: CDR1 KGHSH, CDR2 LQKENI. The complete variable domain, with remaining parts taken from reference TRBV18 and TRBJ1-3, reads NAGVMQNPRHLVRRRGQEARLRCSPMKGHSHVYWYRQLPEEGLKFMVYLQKENIIDESGMPKERFSAEFPKEGPSILRIQQVVRGDSAAYFCASSPGQGSHSSGNTIYFGEGSWLTVV.

Turning to this clone: Other DNA sequences of this sample code for an identical CDR3. The V gene is TRBV10-3, the J gene TRBJ2-2, with D perhaps matching TRBD1 (5 bases). V lost 2 bases, J lost 3 bases, and 7 bases lay in between. The germline gives CDR1 ENHRY, CDR2 SYGVKD. This CDR3 region has 14 residues. CDR3 in amino acids: CAISEGADTGELFF. As DNA, the CDR3 is TGTGCCATCAGTGAGGGGGCGGACACCGGGGAGCTGTTTTTT.

This chain connects TRBV5-1 to TRBJ2-3; D gene ambiguous. Germline CDR1 reads SGHRS; CDR2 reads YFSETQ. Trimming stripped 7 bases from V and 15 bases from J, with 24 bases between. The CDR3 has 13 residues. The CDR3 here is CASASELGDGRYF. As DNA, the CDR3 is TGCGCCAGCGCCAGCGAGTTAGGCGATGGTCGTTATTTT.

V is TRBV6-1 and J is TRBJ2-2; 7 nucleotides align to TRBD2. The V gene end was trimmed by 4 bases and the J gene end by 1 base; junction bases not matched to a gene: 3. The CDR3 length is 15 residues. CDR1 MNHNS and CDR2 SASEGT come from the germline V gene. CDR3 protein: CASSVASGNTGELFF. In DNA, the CDR3 is TGTGCCAGCAGTGTAGCTAGCGGGAACACCGGGGAGCTGTTTTTT.

The chain uses TRBV11-2 and TRBJ1-2; D is perhaps TRBD1 (6 bases). This CDR3 region has 14 residues. The germline V and J ends were trimmed by 5 bases and 7 bases, with 17 bases remaining between them. CDR1 is SGHAT and CDR2 is FQNNGV in the germline V gene. CDR3 DNA sequence: TGTGCCAGCAGCCTGATACAGGGTGGTGGTGGCTACACCTTC. Its translation is CASSLIQGGGGYTF.

V is TRBV9 and J is TRBJ1-2; TRBD1 matches 10 bases. J lost 4 bases, V lost 5 bases, and 2 bases had no gene match. Germline lookup yields CDR1 SGDLS and CDR2 YYNGEE. The CDR3 is made up of 13 amino acids. The CDR3 reads CASRGQGLYGYTF. CDR3 in DNA: TGTGCCAGCAGGGGACAGGGGCTCTATGGCTACACCTTC.